This T cell receptor (beta chain) was recorded in a study of cytomegalovirus exposure and HLA in healthy donors. General observations from the study: CMV serostatus was the sole immune exposure information available. Reportedly, TCR beta sequences accurately predicted HLA-A and HLA-B alleles in most subjects.

The CDR3 loop spans 13 amino acids. Germline CDR1 and CDR2: SGDLS and YYNGEE. In this sample, this clone turned up once. The antigen remains undetermined. One end of the junction is discordant with germline, which a read error may explain. 60 Vbeta and 13 Jbeta primers were used in PCR. Method: immunoSEQ multiplex PCR; TCRdb's copy keeps in-frame clones and lacks some. Altogether about 200,000 clones are present, roughly 80% being singletons, with the ten largest covering less than 20%. The V call is TRBV9, the J call TRBJ1-1; D remains unclear. The sequencing input was PBMCs. The TCR originated in a man in his forties in good health and CMV-seronegative. The CDR3 bases are TGTGCCAGCAGCGTGGCAGGATGGGCTGAAGCTCTCTTT. The encoded protein is CASSVAGWAEALF.